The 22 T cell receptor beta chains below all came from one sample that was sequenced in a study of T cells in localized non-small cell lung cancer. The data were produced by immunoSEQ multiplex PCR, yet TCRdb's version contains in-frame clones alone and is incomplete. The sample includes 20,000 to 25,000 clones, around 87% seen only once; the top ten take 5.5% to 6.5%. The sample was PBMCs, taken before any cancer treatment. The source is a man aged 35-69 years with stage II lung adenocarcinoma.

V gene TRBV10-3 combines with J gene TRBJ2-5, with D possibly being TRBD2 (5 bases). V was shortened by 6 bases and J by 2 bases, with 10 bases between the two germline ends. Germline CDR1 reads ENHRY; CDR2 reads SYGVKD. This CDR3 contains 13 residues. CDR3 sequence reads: CAIRDSIQETQYF. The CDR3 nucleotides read TGTGCCATCAGGGACTCGATACAAGAGACCCAGTACTTC.

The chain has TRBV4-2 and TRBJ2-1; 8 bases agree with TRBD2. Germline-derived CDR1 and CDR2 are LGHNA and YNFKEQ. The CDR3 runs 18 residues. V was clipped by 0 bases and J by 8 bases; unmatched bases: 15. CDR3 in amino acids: CASSQDWGASGLVYEQFF. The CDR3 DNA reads TGTGCCAGCAGCCAAGATTGGGGGGCCTCGGGACTAGTGTATGAGCAGTTCTTC.

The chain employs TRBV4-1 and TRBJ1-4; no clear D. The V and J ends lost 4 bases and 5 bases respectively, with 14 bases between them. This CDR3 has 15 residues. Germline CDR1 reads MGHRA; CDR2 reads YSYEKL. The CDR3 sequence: CASSLILGLNEKLFF. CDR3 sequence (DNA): TGCGCCAGCAGCCTGATCTTGGGCTTGAATGAAAAACTGTTTTTT.

In nucleotides, the CDR3 is TGTGCCAGCAGCCCACCCCCATATATCCGATCCGGGACAGAAAATGAAAAACTGTTTTTT. It yields the protein CASSPPPYIRSGTENEKLFF. The chain has TRBV28 and TRBJ1-4; 7 bases map to TRBD1. Germline V gene sequence: CDR1 MDHEN, CDR2 SYDVKM. The trim removed 6 bases at V and 5 bases at J, leaving 24 bases unmatched. This CDR3 spans 20 amino acids. The full variable domain, completed using reference TRBV28 and TRBJ1-4, is DVKVTQSSRYLVKRTGEKVFLECVQDMDHENMFWYRQDPGLGLRLIYFSYDVKMKEKGDIPEGYSVSREKKERFSLILESASTNQTSMYLCASSPPPYIRSGTENEKLFFGSGTQLSVL.

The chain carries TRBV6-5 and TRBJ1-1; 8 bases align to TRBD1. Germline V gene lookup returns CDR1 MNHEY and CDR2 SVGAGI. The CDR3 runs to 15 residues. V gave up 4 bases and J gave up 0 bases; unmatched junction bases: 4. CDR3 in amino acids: CASSLGQDMNTEAFF. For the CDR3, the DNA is TGTGCCAGCAGTTTGGGACAGGATATGAACACTGAAGCTTTCTTT.

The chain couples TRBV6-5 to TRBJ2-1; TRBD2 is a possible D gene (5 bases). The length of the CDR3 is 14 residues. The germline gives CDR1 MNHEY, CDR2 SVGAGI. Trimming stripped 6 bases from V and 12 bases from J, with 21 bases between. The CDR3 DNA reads TGTGCCAGCAGCCCCGGACTGTCACCCTGGGGGCAGTTCTTC. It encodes CASSPGLSPWGQFF.

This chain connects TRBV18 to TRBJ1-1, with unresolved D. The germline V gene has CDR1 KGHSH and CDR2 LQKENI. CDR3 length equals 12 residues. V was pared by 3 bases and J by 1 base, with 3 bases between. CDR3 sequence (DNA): TGTGCCAGCTCACCCCAGAACACTGAAGCTTTCTTT. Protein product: CASSPQNTEAFF.

CDR3 loop: CSARSEKLFF. The DNA for the CDR3 is TGCAGTGCTAGAAGTGAAAAACTGTTTTTT. J is TRBJ1-4 and V is TRBV20-1; D is ambiguous. There are 10 residues in the CDR3. CDR1 and CDR2 from the germline V gene are DFQATT and SNEGSKA (reference sequence). Trimming pared 2 bases from V and 7 bases from J, leaving 2 bases between.

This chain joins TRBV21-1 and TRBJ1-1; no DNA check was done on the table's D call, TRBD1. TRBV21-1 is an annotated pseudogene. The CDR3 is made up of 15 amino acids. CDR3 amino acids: CASSKDRGLNTEAFF. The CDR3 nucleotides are TGTGCCAGCAGCAAGGACAGGGGCTTAAACACTGAAGCTTTCTTT.

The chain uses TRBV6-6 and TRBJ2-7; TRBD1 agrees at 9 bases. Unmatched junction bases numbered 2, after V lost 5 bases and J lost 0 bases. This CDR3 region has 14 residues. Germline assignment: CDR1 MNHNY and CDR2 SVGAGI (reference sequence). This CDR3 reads CASSGTGYSYEQYF. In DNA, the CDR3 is TGTGCCAGCAGTGGGACAGGGTACTCCTACGAGCAGTACTTC.

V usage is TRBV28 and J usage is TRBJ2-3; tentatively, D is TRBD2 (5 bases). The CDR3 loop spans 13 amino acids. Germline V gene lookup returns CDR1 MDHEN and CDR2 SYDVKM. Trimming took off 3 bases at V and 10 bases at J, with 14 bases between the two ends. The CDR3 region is CASSFGSRDAQYF. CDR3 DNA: TGTGCCAGCAGTTTCGGCAGCCGGGATGCGCAGTATTTT. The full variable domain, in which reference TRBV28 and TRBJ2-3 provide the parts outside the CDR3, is DVKVTQSSRYLVKRTGEKVFLECVQDMDHENMFWYRQDPGLGLRLIYFSYDVKMKEKGDIPEGYSVSREKKERFSLILESASTNQTSMYLCASSFGSRDAQYFGPGTRLTVL.

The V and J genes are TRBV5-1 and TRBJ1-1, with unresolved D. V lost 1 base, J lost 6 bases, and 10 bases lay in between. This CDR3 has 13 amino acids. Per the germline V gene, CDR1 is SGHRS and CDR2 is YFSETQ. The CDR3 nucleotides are TGCGCCAGCAGCTTGATGGAGGGTGCTGAAGCTTTCTTT. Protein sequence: CASSLMEGAEAFF.

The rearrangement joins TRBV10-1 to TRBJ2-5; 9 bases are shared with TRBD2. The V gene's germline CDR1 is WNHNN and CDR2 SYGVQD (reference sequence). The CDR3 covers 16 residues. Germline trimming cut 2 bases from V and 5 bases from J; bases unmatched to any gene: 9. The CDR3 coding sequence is TGCGCCAGCAGTGAGCAACAAGCGGGAGGTCTGGAGACCCAGTACTTC. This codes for CASSEQQAGGLETQYF.

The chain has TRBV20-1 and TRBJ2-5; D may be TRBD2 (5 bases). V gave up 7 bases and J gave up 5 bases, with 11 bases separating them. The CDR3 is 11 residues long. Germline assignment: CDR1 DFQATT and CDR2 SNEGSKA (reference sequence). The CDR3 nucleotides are TGCAGTGTATCACCGGGGGAGACCCAGTACTTC. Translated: CSVSPGETQYF.

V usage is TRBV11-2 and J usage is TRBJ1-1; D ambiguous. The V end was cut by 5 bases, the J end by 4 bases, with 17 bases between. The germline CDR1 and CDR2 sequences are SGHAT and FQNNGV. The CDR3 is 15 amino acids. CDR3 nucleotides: TGTGCCAGCAGCGTAACCTCGGACGGTGGCACTGAAGCTTTCTTT. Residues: CASSVTSDGGTEAFF. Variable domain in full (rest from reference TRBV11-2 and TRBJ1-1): EAGVAQSPRYKIIEKRQSVAFWCNPISGHATLYWYQQILGQGPKLLIQFQNNGVVDDSQLPKDRFSAERLKGVDSTLKIQPAKLEDSAVYLCASSVTSDGGTEAFFGQGTRLTVV.

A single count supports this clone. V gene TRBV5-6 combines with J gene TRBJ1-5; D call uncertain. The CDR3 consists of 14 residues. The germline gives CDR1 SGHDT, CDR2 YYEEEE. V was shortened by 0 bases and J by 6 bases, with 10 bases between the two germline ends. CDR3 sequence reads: CASSLEAGSQPQHF. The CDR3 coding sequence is TGTGCCAGCAGCTTGGAGGCGGGGAGTCAGCCCCAGCATTTT.

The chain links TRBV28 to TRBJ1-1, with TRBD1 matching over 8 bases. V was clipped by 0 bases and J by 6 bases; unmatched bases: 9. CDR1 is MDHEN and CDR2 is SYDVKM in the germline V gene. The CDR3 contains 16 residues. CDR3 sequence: CASSLWISSGGPEAFF. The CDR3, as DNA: TGTGCCAGCAGTTTATGGATCTCCTCAGGGGGCCCTGAAGCTTTCTTT.

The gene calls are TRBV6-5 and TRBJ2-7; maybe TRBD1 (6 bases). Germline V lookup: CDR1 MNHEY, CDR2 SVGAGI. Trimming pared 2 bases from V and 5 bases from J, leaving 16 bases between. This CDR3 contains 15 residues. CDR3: CASSYQGLGADEQYF. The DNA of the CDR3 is TGTGCCAGCAGTTACCAGGGGCTAGGAGCTGACGAGCAGTACTTC.

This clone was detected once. This CDR3 reads CASSFGPNTEAFF. In DNA form, the CDR3 reads TGTGCCAGCAGCTTCGGGCCGAACACTGAAGCTTTCTTT. The chain is built from TRBV7-3 and TRBJ1-1; D unresolved. Germline V gene sequence: CDR1 SGHTA, CDR2 FQGTGA. The CDR3 runs to 13 residues. The germline V and J ends were trimmed by 3 bases and 1 base, with 6 bases remaining between them.

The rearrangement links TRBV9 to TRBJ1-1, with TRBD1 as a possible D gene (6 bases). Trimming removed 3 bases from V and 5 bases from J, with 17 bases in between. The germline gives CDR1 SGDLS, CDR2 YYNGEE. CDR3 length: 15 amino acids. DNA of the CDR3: TGTGCCAGCAGCGCCTCAGGGGCGGGATGGACTGAAGCTTTCTTT. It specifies CASSASGAGWTEAFF.

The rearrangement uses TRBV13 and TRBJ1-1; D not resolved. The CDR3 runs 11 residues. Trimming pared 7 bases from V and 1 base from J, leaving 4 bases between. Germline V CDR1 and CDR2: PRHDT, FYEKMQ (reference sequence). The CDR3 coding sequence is TGTGCCAGCAAGAAGAACACTGAAGCTTTCTTT. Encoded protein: CASKKNTEAFF.

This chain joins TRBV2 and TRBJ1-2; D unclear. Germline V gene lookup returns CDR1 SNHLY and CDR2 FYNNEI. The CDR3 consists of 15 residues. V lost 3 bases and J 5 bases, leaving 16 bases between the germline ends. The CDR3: CASSDDRGRFYGYTF. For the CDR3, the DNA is TGTGCCAGCAGTGACGACCGTGGGAGGTTTTATGGCTACACCTTC.